Each of the 27 T cell receptor beta chains below was sequenced from the same sample in a study of blood T cells in healthy people across ages. A J-beta primer mix and a sample-barcoded 5' primer were used in a second PCR of about 7 to 12 cycles. A single record per CDR3 protein comes from TCRdb applying MiXCR to the 5' RACE reads. The sample carries hundreds of thousands of distinct CDR3 sequences, about 50% recorded once. The sequenced material came from blood. These receptors were taken from a woman of 80 years or more in good health.

CDR3 nucleotides: TGTGCCAGCAGCCCCACCAGGGCATCCCTAGCGGGAGGCCCTAGCTCCTACAATGAGCAGTTCTTC. Translation gives CASSPTRASLAGGPSSYNEQFF. This chain uses TRBV9 with TRBJ2-1, with TRBD2 identical over 11 bases. The CDR3 consists of 22 residues. Trimming cost V 4 bases and J 0 bases; bases outside gene matches: 21. Germline CDR1 reads SGDLS; CDR2 reads YYNGEE.

Many counts were recorded for this clonotype. V is TRBV29-1 and J is TRBJ2-1; the D is unclear. Germline CDR1 is SQVTM and CDR2 is ANQGSEA. V was clipped by 6 bases and J by 9 bases, with 12 bases between them. The CDR3 covers 11 residues. The DNA of the CDR3 is TGCAGCGTCGCGACTGGCAGTGAGCAGTTCTTC. It yields the protein CSVATGSEQFF.

V and J are TRBV12-3 or TRBV12-4 and TRBJ2-4, with 8 bases matching TRBD1. The J call may not be correct, given that the DNA end is closer to TRBJ2-7. The CDR3 covers 14 residues. Here the CDR3 reads CASSSTGDDYEQYF. CDR3 DNA sequence: TGTGCCAGCAGTTCGACAGGGGACGACTACGAGCAGTACTTC.

The chain recombines TRBV5-1 with TRBJ2-5; 8 nucleotides align to TRBD2. The junction had 9 bases not matched to a gene; V was cut back by 1 base and J by 4 bases. The CDR3 consists of 16 residues. Germline CDR1 and CDR2: SGHRS and YFSETQ. CDR3 sequence reads: CASSLTRRGARETQYF. The CDR3 coding sequence is TGCGCCAGCAGCTTGACTCGGCGGGGGGCGAGAGAGACCCAGTACTTC.

The V gene is TRBV7-2, the J gene TRBJ1-5, with D possibly TRBD1 on 6 matching bases. The germline gives CDR1 SGHTA, CDR2 FQGNSA. Trimming took off 5 bases at V and 5 bases at J, with 10 bases between the two ends. This CDR3 has 13 residues. CDR3 region: CASSPDRHQPQHF. The CDR3 nucleotides read TGTGCCAGCAGCCCGGACAGACATCAGCCCCAGCATTTT.

Concerning this clonotype itself: A read error is possible here, since a much larger clone lies one base away. The V call is TRBV7-2, the J call TRBJ2-7; D unresolved. The CDR3 consists of 11 residues. CDR1 and CDR2 (germline): SGHTA, FQGNSA. The CDR3 reads CASSASKAQHF. In nucleotides, the CDR3 is TGTGCCAGCAGCGCCTCCAAAGCTCAGCACTTC. The full variable domain, in which reference TRBV7-2 and TRBJ2-7 provide the parts outside the CDR3, is GAGVSQSPSNKVTEKGKDVELRCDPISGHTALYWYRQSLGQGLEFLIYFQGNSAPDKSGLPSDRFSAERTGGSVSTLTIQRTQQEDSAVYLCASSASKAQHFGPGTRLTVT.

This chain joins TRBV28 and TRBJ2-5, with D possibly TRBD1 on 6 matching bases. Trimming removed 4 bases from V and 1 base from J, with 19 bases in between. This CDR3 contains 17 residues. Germline V gene data show CDR1 as MDHEN and CDR2 as SYDVKM. CDR3 sequence reads: CASSSSRGLEFQETQYF. CDR3 DNA sequence: TGTGCCAGCAGTTCTTCCAGGGGATTGGAGTTCCAAGAGACCCAGTACTTC.

V is TRBV29-1 and J is TRBJ2-7; tentatively, D is TRBD1 (5 bases). Trimming removed 6 bases from V and 2 bases from J, with 11 bases in between. The length of the CDR3 is 12 residues. Germline loops: CDR1 SQVTM, CDR2 ANQGSEA. The CDR3 protein is CSVTQGPYEQYF. The CDR3 DNA sequence: TGCAGCGTGACCCAGGGTCCCTACGAGCAGTACTTC.

This clonotype occurred a few times. One base away lies a much larger clone, so this may be a sequencing read error. The gene calls are TRBV5-1 and TRBJ2-1, with D perhaps TRBD1 (6 bases). The CDR3 is 13 residues long. V lost 3 bases and J 6 bases, leaving 10 bases between the germline ends. Looked up from germline, CDR1 is SGHRS and CDR2 is YFSETQ. This chain's CDR3 is CASSWIGGNEQFF. For the CDR3, the DNA is TGCGCCAGCAGCTGGATAGGGGGCAATGAGCAGTTCTTC.

The V and J genes are TRBV6-1 and TRBJ2-3, with D uncertain. V lost 10 bases and J 2 bases, leaving 16 bases between the germline ends. This CDR3 is built from 14 residues. Germline V gene sequence: CDR1 MNHNS, CDR2 SASEGT. In nucleotides, the CDR3 is TGTGCCACCTCCACACGGAGAAACACAGATACGCAGTATTTT. Translated, it gives CATSTRRNTDTQYF.

This chain links TRBV6-1 with TRBJ2-4; D call uncertain. Trimming cost V 3 bases and J 7 bases, with 10 bases left between them. Germline CDR1 is MNHNS and CDR2 is SASEGT. This CDR3 spans 13 amino acids. The CDR3 nucleotides are TGTGCCAGCAGTGAGTCCTCGTCGAACATTCAGTACTTC. Protein product: CASSESSSNIQYF.

This clonotype occurred once. Just one base apart from a much larger clone, this may be a read error. The V call is TRBV25-1, the J call TRBJ2-1, with D hard to call. The V and J ends lost 0 bases and 8 bases respectively, with 8 bases between them. The CDR3 spans 13 residues. Germline CDR1 and CDR2: MGHDK and SYGVNS. CDR3 bases: TGTGCCAGCAGTGAATATTGGGAAGATGAGCAGTTCTTC. This sequence encodes CASSEYWEDEQFF. Filled out from reference TRBV25-1 and TRBJ2-1, the complete variable domain reads EADIYQTPRYLVIGTGKKITLECSQTMGHDKMYWYQQDPGMELHLIHYSYGVNSTEKGDLSSESTVSRIRTEHFPLTLESARPSHTSQYLCASSEYWEDEQFFGPGTRLTVL.

This clonotype was seen repeatedly, ten times or more. The J gene is TRBJ2-4, the V gene TRBV3-1, with D possibly being TRBD1 (6 bases). Trimming took off 3 bases at V and 8 bases at J, with 17 bases between the two ends. CDR3 size: 15 residues. CDR1 LGHDT and CDR2 YNNKEL come from the germline V gene (reference sequence). CDR3 in amino acids: CASSHLGPKGDIQYF. CDR3 DNA sequence: TGTGCCAGCAGCCACCTGGGACCAAAGGGGGACATTCAGTACTTC.

The V and J genes are TRBV7-2 and TRBJ2-1, with D perhaps TRBD1 (5 bases). The V end lost 2 bases, the J end lost 10 bases, and 15 bases lay between the germline ends. This CDR3 spans 14 amino acids. Germline V gives CDR1 SGHTA, CDR2 FQGNSA. This chain's CDR3 is CASSLWQGDIEQFF. In nucleotides, the CDR3 is TGTGCCAGCAGCTTATGGCAGGGTGATATCGAGCAGTTCTTC.

The CDR3 sequence is CASSYGPEAEQYF. The CDR3 DNA reads TGTGCCAGCAGCTATGGCCCCGAGGCCGAGCAGTACTTC. The V and J genes are TRBV7-9 and TRBJ2-1; no definite D call. Matching the DNA end better, TRBJ2-7 makes the J call doubtful. The length of the CDR3 is 13 residues. Germline CDR1 reads SEHNR; CDR2 reads FQNEAQ (reference sequence).

In this sample, this clonotype turned up many times. The chain carries TRBV27 and TRBJ2-7; D not resolved. Trimming removed 5 bases at V and 6 bases at J, with 11 bases between. This CDR3 comprises 12 residues. Germline loops: CDR1 MNHEY, CDR2 SMNVEV (reference sequence). The CDR3 nucleotides read TGTGCCAGCAGTGGAACGTTGGTCGAGCAGTACTTC. Amino acid sequence: CASSGTLVEQYF.

V gene TRBV29-1 combines with J gene TRBJ2-1, with D unresolved. Trimming left V 3 bases short and J 10 bases short, with 13 bases between. This CDR3 is built from 12 residues. CDR1 and CDR2 from the germline V gene are SQVTM and ANQGSEA. The CDR3 region is CSVDLTGWEQFF. The DNA for the CDR3 is TGCAGCGTTGATTTAACTGGTTGGGAGCAGTTCTTC.

With regard to this clonotype: A much more abundant neighbour one base away suggests this may be a read error. This chain uses TRBV7-9 with TRBJ1-1; D gene ambiguous. Germline V lookup: CDR1 SEHNR, CDR2 FQNEAQ (reference sequence). This CDR3 contains 12 residues. CDR3 nucleotide sequence: TGTTCGCCCCGGGAGATGAACACTGAAGCTTTCTTT. Translation gives CSPREMNTEAFF.

Only a few counts were recorded for this clonotype. The V and J genes are TRBV30 and TRBJ2-2; no reliable D call. Germline CDR1 GTSNPN, CDR2 SVGIG (reference sequence). V was shortened by 5 bases and J by 4 bases, with 8 bases between the two germline ends. This CDR3 region has 12 residues. The CDR3 bases are TGTGCCTGGCCGGACCTCACCGGGGAGCTGTTTTTT. Translation: CAWPDLTGELFF.

This clonotype was recorded at least ten times. This may stem from a read error, because a much larger clone lies one nucleotide away. The V gene is TRBV6-6, the J gene TRBJ2-1; no reliable D call. The J call may be faulty, since TRBJ2-7 better matches the DNA end. This CDR3 is 14 amino acids long. Looked up from germline, CDR1 is MNHNY and CDR2 is SVGAGI (reference sequence). CDR3 in DNA: TGTGCCAGCACCCAAGATAGCTCCTACAATGAGCAGTACTTC. Its translation is CASTQDSSYNEQYF.

This chain links TRBV7-3 with TRBJ2-1, with D uncertain. CDR3 length equals 13 residues. Trimming shortened V by 5 bases and J by 5 bases, and 10 bases separated the two germline ends. CDR1 and CDR2 (germline): SGHTA, FQGTGA. The CDR3 protein is CASSRPPNNEQFF. DNA for the CDR3: TGTGCCAGCAGCCGACCCCCAAACAATGAGCAGTTCTTC.

To note about this clonotype: With a much larger clone just one base away, this may be a read error. The chain links TRBV12-3 or TRBV12-4 to TRBJ2-1; 9 bases map to TRBD2. The closer fit of TRBJ2-7 to the DNA end suggests the J call may be wrong. This CDR3 region has 16 residues. The CDR3 region is CASSSSGTSSYNEQYF. The CDR3 DNA sequence: TGTGCCAGCAGTTCGTCCGGGACTAGCTCCTACAATGAGCAGTACTTC.

V usage is TRBV5-1 and J usage is TRBJ2-1, with a tentative D call TRBD1 (6 bases). V lost 0 bases and J lost 2, with 9 bases in between. Germline CDR1 is SGHRS and CDR2 is YFSETQ. The CDR3 covers 15 residues. The CDR3 DNA sequence: TGCGCCAGCAGCTTGGATACAGGGCCCTACAATGAGCAGTTCTTC. Translation gives CASSLDTGPYNEQFF.

As to this clonotype: Being one base from a much bigger clone, this may be a read error. The chain couples TRBV4-1 to TRBJ2-1; 8 nucleotides align to TRBD2. The end of the DNA fits TRBJ2-7 better, so the J call may be wrong. Germline V lookup: CDR1 MGHRA, CDR2 YSYEKL. This CDR3 region has 15 residues. For the CDR3, the DNA is TGCGCCAGCAGCCCTATAGCGGGGACCATCAATGAGCAGTACTTC. Amino acids: CASSPIAGTINEQYF.

This clonotype has only a few counts. The chain couples TRBV9 to TRBJ2-7, with TRBD2 matching 7 bases. Germline lookup yields CDR1 SGDLS and CDR2 YYNGEE. V shed 2 bases, J shed 7 bases, and the junction held 12 bases outside the gene matches. CDR3 length: 15 residues. The CDR3 spells CASSVLGTTVGEQYF. For the CDR3, the DNA is TGTGCCAGCAGCGTTCTAGGGACTACAGTCGGGGAGCAGTACTTC.

V and J are TRBV7-2 and TRBJ1-4; D remains ambiguous. The CDR3 extends over 16 amino acids. CDR1 SGHTA and CDR2 FQGNSA come from the germline V gene. V was shortened by 3 bases and J by 0 bases, with 11 bases between the two germline ends. CDR3 loop: CASSFGQRSTNEKLFF. The CDR3 coding sequence is TGTGCCAGCAGCTTCGGGCAGAGATCAACTAATGAAAAACTGTTTTTT. Looking up the rest from reference TRBV7-2 and TRBJ1-4 gives the full variable domain: GAGVSQSPSNKVTEKGKDVELRCDPISGHTALYWYRQSLGQGLEFLIYFQGNSAPDKSGLPSDRFSAERTGGSVSTLTIQRTQQEDSAVYLCASSFGQRSTNEKLFFGSGTQLSVL.

This clonotype was picked up one time. This could be a read error, since a much larger clone is one nucleotide away. The chain is built from TRBV28 and TRBJ1-4, with no clear D. The V end lost 10 bases, the J end lost 5 bases, and 14 bases lay between the germline ends. The CDR3 sequence is 13 residues long. Per the germline V gene, CDR1 is MDHEN and CDR2 is SYDVKM. The CDR3 loop reads CATMGVVNEKLFF. In DNA form, the CDR3 reads TGTGCCACCATGGGAGTTGTGAATGAAAAACTGTTTTTT.